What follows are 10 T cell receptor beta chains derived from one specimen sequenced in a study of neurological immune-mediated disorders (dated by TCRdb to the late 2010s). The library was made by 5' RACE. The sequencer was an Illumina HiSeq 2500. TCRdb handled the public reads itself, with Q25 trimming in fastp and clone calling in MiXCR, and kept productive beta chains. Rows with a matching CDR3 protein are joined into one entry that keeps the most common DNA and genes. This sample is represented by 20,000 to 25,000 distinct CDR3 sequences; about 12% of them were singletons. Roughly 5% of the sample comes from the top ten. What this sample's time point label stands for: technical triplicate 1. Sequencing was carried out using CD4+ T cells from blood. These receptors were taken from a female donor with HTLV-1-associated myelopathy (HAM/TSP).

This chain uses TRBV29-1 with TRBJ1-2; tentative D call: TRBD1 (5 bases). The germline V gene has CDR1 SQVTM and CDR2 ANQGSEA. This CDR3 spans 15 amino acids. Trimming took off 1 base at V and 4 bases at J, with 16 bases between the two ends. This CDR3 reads CSVEATRGQGYGYTF. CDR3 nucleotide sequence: TGCAGCGTTGAAGCAACAAGGGGCCAGGGCTATGGCTACACCTTC.

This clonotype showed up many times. In DNA, the CDR3 is TGTGCCAGCAGTCGACTAGCGGGAGGTGGTACCGGGGAGCTGTTTTTT. Its translation: CASSRLAGGGTGELFF. The chain employs TRBV7-3 and TRBJ2-2; 13 nucleotides match TRBD2. Trimming at V came to 6 bases and at J to 5 bases, leaving 6 bases not matched to a gene. Germline-derived CDR1 and CDR2 are SGHTA and FQGTGA. This CDR3 is 16 amino acids long.

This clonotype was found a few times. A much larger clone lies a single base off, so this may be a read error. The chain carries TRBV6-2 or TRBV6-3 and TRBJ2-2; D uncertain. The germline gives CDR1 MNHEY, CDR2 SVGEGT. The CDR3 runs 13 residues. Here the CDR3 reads CVSLRTNTGELFF. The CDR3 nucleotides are TGTGTCAGCCTTCGAACGAACACCGGGGAGCTGTTTTTT.

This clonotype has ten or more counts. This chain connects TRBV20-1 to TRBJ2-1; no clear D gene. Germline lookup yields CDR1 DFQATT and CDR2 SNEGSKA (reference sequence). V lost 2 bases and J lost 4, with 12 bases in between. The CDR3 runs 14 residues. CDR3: CSARRSDGYNEQFF. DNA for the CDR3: TGCAGTGCTAGACGGTCGGACGGTTACAATGAGCAGTTCTTC.

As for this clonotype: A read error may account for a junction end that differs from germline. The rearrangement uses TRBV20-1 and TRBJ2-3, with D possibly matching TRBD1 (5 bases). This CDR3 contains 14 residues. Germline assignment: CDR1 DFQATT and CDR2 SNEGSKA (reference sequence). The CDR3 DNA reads TGCAGTGCTAGAGTCGGACACTACACAGATACGCATTATTTT. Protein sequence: CSARVGHYTDTHYF.

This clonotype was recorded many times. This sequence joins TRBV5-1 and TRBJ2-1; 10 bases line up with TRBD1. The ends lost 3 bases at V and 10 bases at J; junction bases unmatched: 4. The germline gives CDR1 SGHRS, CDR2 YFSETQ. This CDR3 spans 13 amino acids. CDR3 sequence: CASSWGTGDEQFF. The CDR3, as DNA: TGCGCCAGCAGCTGGGGGACAGGGGACGAGCAGTTCTTC.

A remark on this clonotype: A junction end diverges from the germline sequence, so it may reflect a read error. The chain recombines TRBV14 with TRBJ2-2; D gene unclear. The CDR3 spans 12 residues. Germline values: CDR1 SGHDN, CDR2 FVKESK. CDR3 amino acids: CASSPNTGELFF. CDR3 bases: TGTGCCAGTAGCCCCAACACCGGGGAGCTGTTTTTT.

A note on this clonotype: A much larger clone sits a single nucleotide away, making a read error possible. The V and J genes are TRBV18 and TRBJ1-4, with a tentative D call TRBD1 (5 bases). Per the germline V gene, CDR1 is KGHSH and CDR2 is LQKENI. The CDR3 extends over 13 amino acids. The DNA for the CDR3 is TGTGTCAGCTCACCAGACAGTAATGAAAAACTGTTTTTT. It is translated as CVSSPDSNEKLFF.

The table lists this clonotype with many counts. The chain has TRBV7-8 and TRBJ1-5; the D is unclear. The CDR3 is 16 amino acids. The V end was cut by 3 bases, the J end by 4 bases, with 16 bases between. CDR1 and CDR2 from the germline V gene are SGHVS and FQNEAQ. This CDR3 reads CASSFSPVAENQPQHF. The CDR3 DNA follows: TGTGCCAGCAGCTTTTCGCCCGTGGCAGAAAATCAGCCCCAGCATTTT.

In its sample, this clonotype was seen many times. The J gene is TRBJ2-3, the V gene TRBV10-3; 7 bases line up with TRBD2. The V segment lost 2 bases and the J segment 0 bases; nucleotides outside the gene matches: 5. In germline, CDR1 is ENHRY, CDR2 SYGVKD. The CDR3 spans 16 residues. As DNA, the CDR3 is TGTGCCATCAGTGAGGGGCTTAGCGGGAGCACAGATACGCAGTATTTT. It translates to CAISEGLSGSTDTQYF.